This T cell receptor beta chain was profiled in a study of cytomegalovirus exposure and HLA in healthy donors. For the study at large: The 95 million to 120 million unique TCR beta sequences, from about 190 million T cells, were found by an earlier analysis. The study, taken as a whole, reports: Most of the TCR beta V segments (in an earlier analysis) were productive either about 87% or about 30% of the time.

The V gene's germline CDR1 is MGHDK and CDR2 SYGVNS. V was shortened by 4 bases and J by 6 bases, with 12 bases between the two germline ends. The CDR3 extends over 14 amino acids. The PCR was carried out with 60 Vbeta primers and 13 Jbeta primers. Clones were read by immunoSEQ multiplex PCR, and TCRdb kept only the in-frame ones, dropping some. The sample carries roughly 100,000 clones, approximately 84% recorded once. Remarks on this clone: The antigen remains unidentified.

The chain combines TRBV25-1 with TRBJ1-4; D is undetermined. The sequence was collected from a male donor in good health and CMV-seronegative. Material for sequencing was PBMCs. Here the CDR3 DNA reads TGTGCCAGCAGTGGAGTGACGAGGGATGAAAAACTGTTTTTT. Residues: CASSGVTRDEKLFF.